The 17 T cell receptor beta chains in this list originate from one sample, sequenced in a study of blood T cells in healthy people across ages. Primers used in a second PCR of roughly 6 to 11 cycles were a sample-barcoded 5' primer and a J-beta primer mix. MiXCR, run by TCRdb on the 5' RACE reads, gives a single entry per CDR3 protein. The sample shows hundreds of thousands of distinct CDR3 sequences, roughly 21% of them seen only once. The source material was blood. These receptors all stem from a man between 65 and 85 years old in good health.

This clonotype was seen a few times. J is TRBJ1-4 and V is TRBV5-1, with TRBD1 matching over 8 bases. V shed 4 bases, J shed 3 bases, and the junction held 5 bases outside the gene matches. This CDR3 is built from 15 residues. From germline, CDR1 is SGHRS and CDR2 YFSETQ. CDR3 residues: CASSHQGAANEKLFF. The CDR3 DNA reads TGCGCCAGCAGCCATCAGGGGGCGGCTAATGAAAAACTGTTTTTT.

This clonotype was detected only a few times. This chain links TRBV5-1 with TRBJ1-4; D is possibly TRBD1 (5 bases). The CDR3 spans 15 residues. Germline V gene data show CDR1 as SGHRS and CDR2 as YFSETQ. V lost 0 bases, J lost 7 bases, and 13 bases lay in between. CDR3 DNA: TGCGCCAGCAGCTTGGTGGGGGAAGATGGTGAAAAACTGTTTTTT. It yields the protein CASSLVGEDGEKLFF.

The V call is TRBV12-3 or TRBV12-4, the J call TRBJ1-6; possible D gene TRBD1, 6 bases. The CDR3 covers 12 residues. V lost 5 bases to trimming and J lost 11 bases, with 10 bases between them. CDR3 sequence: CASSAGTTPLHF. DNA for the CDR3: TGTGCCAGCAGTGCGGGGACAACACCCCTCCACTTT.

V gene TRBV6-6 combines with J gene TRBJ2-4, with TRBD1 matching 12 bases. With 5 bases clipped from V and 8 bases from J, the junction kept 13 bases outside the gene matches. The V gene's germline CDR1 is MNHNY and CDR2 SVGAGI (reference sequence). The CDR3 contains 17 residues. The CDR3 DNA reads as TGTGCCAGCAGTCGTACTAGTGGGACAGGGGGCGCTCACATTCAGTACTTC. Translated, it gives CASSRTSGTGGAHIQYF.

This clonotype was recorded many times. V gene TRBV6-5 combines with J gene TRBJ2-1, with 9 positions matching TRBD2. Germline V gives CDR1 MNHEY, CDR2 SVGAGI. V lost 4 bases to trimming and J lost 2 bases; unmatched junction nucleotides: 6. The CDR3 is 16 residues long. The CDR3 loop is CASSSQTSGAYNEQFF. For the CDR3, the DNA is TGTGCCAGCAGTTCCCAGACTAGCGGCGCCTACAATGAGCAGTTCTTC.

This clonotype was detected many times. The chain uses TRBV5-1 and TRBJ2-5, with D unresolved. Trimming pared 0 bases from V and 0 bases from J, leaving 12 bases between. This CDR3 is 16 amino acids long. Germline loops: CDR1 SGHRS, CDR2 YFSETQ. The CDR3 nucleotides read TGCGCCAGCAGCTTGGTAGAGACCGAGTACCAAGAGACCCAGTACTTC. Amino acid sequence: CASSLVETEYQETQYF.

This clonotype was observed at least ten times. The rearrangement uses TRBV28 and TRBJ2-3; D unclear. The CDR3 extends over 12 amino acids. V was pared by 1 base and J by 2 bases, with 1 base between. Per germline, CDR1 MDHEN and CDR2 SYDVKM. The CDR3 loop reads CASSLSTDTQYF. The CDR3 coding sequence is TGTGCCAGCAGTTTATCCACAGATACGCAGTATTTT.

This clonotype was counted between two and nine times. The genes are TRBV14 and TRBJ2-4, with 7 positions matching TRBD1. With V trimmed by 3 bases and J by 9 bases, 17 bases remained unmatched. CDR1 SGHDN and CDR2 FVKESK come from the germline V gene. CDR3 size: 17 residues. CDR3 nucleotides: TGTGCCAGCAGCCACACAAAAAGGGGGCACGTCGACGGCATTCAGTACTTC. Translating it yields CASSHTKRGHVDGIQYF.

This clonotype occurred a few times. This chain connects TRBV27 to TRBJ2-5; 10 bases are shared with TRBD2. CDR1 and CDR2 from the germline V gene are MNHEY and SMNVEV (reference sequence). The CDR3 consists of 14 residues. The ends lost 7 bases at V and 5 bases at J; junction bases unmatched: 7. The CDR3 is CASKTSGRGETQYF. CDR3 sequence (DNA): TGTGCCAGCAAGACTAGCGGGCGGGGTGAGACCCAGTACTTC.

V gene TRBV11-2 combines with J gene TRBJ2-4; D is perhaps TRBD1 (6 bases). The germline V gene encodes CDR1 SGHAT and CDR2 FQNNGV. V lost 0 bases and J 6 bases, leaving 12 bases between the germline ends. The CDR3 extends over 15 amino acids. In DNA form, the CDR3 reads TGTGCCAGCAGCTTAGATTCGCTCAGGGGAAACATTCAGTACTTC. It is translated as CASSLDSLRGNIQYF.

This clonotype turned up a few times. The chain is built from TRBV28 and TRBJ1-3; possibly TRBD1 for D (5 bases). Germline V gives CDR1 MDHEN, CDR2 SYDVKM. V was cut by 4 bases and J by 4 bases, with 14 bases left in between. The CDR3 runs to 15 residues. The CDR3 DNA is TGTGCCAGCAGTTCCGCGGAGGGGTGGGGAAACACCATATATTTT. Amino acid sequence: CASSSAEGWGNTIYF.

The chain is built from TRBV7-3 and TRBJ2-5; unclear D gene. There are 13 residues in the CDR3. V shed 7 bases and J shed 5 bases, with 14 bases lying between them. Germline V gene data show CDR1 as SGHTA and CDR2 as FQGTGA. The CDR3 loop reads CASNQNSAETQYF. The DNA of the CDR3 is TGTGCCAGCAACCAGAACAGCGCCGAGACCCAGTACTTC.

This sequence joins TRBV7-3 and TRBJ2-7; D perhaps matches TRBD2 (5 bases). With 1 base removed from V and 0 bases from J, the gap between germline ends came to 10 bases. Germline V gene sequence: CDR1 SGHTA, CDR2 FQGTGA. The length of the CDR3 is 15 residues. The CDR3 DNA is TGTGCCAGCAGCTTAAAGGGCGGGCCCTCCTACGAGCAGTACTTC. Amino acids: CASSLKGGPSYEQYF. Drawing the rest from reference TRBV7-3 and TRBJ2-7, the complete variable domain is GAGVSQTPSNKVTEKGKYVELRCDPISGHTALYWYRQSLGQGPEFLIYFQGTGAADDSGLPNDRFFAVRPEGSVSTLKIQRTERGDSAVYLCASSLKGGPSYEQYFGPGTRLTVT.

The gene calls are TRBV5-8 and TRBJ1-5; TRBD1 is a possible D gene (5 bases). V was trimmed by 4 bases and J by 2 bases, leaving 16 bases between them. The germline CDR1 and CDR2 sequences are SGHTS and YDEGEE. There are 16 residues in the CDR3. The DNA for the CDR3 is TGTGCCAGCAGCCCCCGAAGGGGCATCGGCAATCAGCCCCAGCATTTT. Protein: CASSPRRGIGNQPQHF.

This clonotype was detected a few times. The J gene is TRBJ1-1, the V gene TRBV6-6; D unresolved. The germline CDR1 and CDR2 sequences are MNHNY and SVGAGI (reference sequence). Trimming shortened V by 7 bases and J by 0 bases, and 9 bases separated the two germline ends. This CDR3 spans 13 amino acids. In nucleotides, the CDR3 is TGTGCCAGCACCCCCGATCTGAACACTGAAGCTTTCTTT. Protein product: CASTPDLNTEAFF.

This clonotype showed up many times. This sequence joins TRBV6-1 and TRBJ2-7; D is possibly TRBD2 (5 bases). Germline V gives CDR1 MNHNS, CDR2 SASEGT. V was shortened by 4 bases and J by 3 bases, with 19 bases between the two germline ends. The CDR3 contains 16 residues. CDR3 nucleotide sequence: TGTGCCAGCAGTGCGGTGGGTCAGGAACTAGTCTACGAGCAGTACTTC. This translates into CASSAVGQELVYEQYF.

This clonotype was seen a few times. This sequence joins TRBV28 and TRBJ1-5; 7 bases match TRBD1. CDR1 is MDHEN and CDR2 is SYDVKM in the germline V gene. This CDR3 comprises 14 residues. J lost 4 bases, V lost 6 bases, and 6 bases had no gene match. The CDR3 DNA follows: TGTGCCAGCAGGCACAGGGGAGAGAATCAGCCCCAGCATTTT. As protein: CASRHRGENQPQHF.